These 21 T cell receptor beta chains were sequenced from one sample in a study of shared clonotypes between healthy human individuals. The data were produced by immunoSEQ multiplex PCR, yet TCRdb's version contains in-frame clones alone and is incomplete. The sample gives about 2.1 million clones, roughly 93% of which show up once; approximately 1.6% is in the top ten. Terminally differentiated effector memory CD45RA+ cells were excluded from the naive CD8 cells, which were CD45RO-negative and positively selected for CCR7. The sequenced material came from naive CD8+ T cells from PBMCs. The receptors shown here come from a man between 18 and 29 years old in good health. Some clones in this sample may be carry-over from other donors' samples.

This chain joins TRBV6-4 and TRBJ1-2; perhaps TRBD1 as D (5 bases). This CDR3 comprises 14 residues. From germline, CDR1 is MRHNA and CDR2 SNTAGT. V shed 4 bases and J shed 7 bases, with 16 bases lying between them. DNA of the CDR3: TGTGCCAGCAGTGTCTCGGGGCCTTGGGGTGGCTACACCTTC. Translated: CASSVSGPWGGYTF.

The CDR3 loop is CASSTQFRPDTSYEQYF. The DNA of the CDR3 is TGTGCCAGCAGCACTCAATTCCGCCCGGACACCTCCTACGAGCAGTACTTC. The chain couples TRBV5-5 to TRBJ2-7, with D perhaps matching TRBD1 (5 bases). V lost 4 bases, J lost 0 bases, and 20 bases lay in between. The germline V gene encodes CDR1 SGHKS and CDR2 YYEKEE (reference sequence). This CDR3 spans 17 amino acids.

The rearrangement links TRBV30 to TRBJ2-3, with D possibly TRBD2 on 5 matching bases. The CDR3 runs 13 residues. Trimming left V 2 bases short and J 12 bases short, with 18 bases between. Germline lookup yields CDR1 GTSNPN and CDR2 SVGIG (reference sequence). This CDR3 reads CAWSPTQRVIQYF. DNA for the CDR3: TGTGCCTGGAGTCCTACCCAGAGGGTTATCCAGTATTTT.

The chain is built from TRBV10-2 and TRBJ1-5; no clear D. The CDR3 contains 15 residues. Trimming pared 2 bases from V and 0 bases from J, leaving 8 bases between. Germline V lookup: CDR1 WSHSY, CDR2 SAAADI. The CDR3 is CASSEIRTSNQPQHF. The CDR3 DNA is TGCGCCAGCAGTGAGATCAGGACTAGCAATCAGCCCCAGCATTTT.

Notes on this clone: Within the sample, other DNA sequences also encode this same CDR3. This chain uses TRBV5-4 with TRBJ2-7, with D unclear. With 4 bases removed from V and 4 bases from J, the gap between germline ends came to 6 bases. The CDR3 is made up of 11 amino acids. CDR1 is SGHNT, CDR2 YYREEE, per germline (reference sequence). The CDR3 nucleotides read TGTGCCAGCAGCAGCCCTTACGAGCAGTACTTC. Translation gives CASSSPYEQYF.

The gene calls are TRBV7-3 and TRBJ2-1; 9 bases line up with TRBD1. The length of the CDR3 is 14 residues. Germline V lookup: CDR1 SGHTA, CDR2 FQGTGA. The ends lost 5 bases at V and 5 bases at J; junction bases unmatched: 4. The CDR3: CASSPTGGDNEQFF. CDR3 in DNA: TGTGCCAGCAGCCCGACAGGGGGTGACAATGAGCAGTTCTTC. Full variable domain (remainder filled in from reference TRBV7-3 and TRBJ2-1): GAGVSQTPSNKVTEKGKYVELRCDPISGHTALYWYRQSLGQGPEFLIYFQGTGAADDSGLPNDRFFAVRPEGSVSTLKIQRTERGDSAVYLCASSPTGGDNEQFFGPGTRLTVL.

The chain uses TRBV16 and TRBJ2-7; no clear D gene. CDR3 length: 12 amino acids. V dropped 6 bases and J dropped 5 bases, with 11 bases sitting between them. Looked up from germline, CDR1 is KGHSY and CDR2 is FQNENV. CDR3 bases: TGTGCCAGCAGTCCTCGAACTGACGAGCAGTACTTC. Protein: CASSPRTDEQYF.

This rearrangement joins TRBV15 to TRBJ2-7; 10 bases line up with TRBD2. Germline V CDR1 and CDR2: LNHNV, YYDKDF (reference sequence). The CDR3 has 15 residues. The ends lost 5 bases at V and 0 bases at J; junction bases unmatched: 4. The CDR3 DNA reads TGTGCCACCAGCGGGGGACTAGCGAGCTCCTACGAGCAGTACTTC. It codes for CATSGGLASSYEQYF. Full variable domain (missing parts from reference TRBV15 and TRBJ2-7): DAMVIQNPRYQVTQFGKPVTLSCSQTLNHNVMYWYQQKSSQAPKLLFHYYDKDFNNEADTPDNFQSRRPNTSFCFLDIRSPGLGDTAMYLCATSGGLASSYEQYFGPGTRLTVT.

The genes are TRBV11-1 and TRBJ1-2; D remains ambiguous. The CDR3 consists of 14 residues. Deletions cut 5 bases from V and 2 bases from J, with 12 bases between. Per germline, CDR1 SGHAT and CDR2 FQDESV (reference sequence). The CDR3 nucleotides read TGTGCCAGCAGCCCAGAGGTGGGAAACTATGGCTACACCTTC. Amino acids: CASSPEVGNYGYTF.

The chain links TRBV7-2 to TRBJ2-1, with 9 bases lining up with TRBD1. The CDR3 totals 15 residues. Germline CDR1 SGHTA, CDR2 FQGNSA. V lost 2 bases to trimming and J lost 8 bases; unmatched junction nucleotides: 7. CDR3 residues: CASSLSITGGDEQFF. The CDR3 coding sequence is TGTGCCAGCAGCTTATCAATTACAGGGGGCGATGAGCAGTTCTTC. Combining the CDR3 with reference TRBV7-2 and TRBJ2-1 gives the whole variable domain GAGVSQSPSNKVTEKGKDVELRCDPISGHTALYWYRQSLGQGLEFLIYFQGNSAPDKSGLPSDRFSAERTGGSVSTLTIQRTQQEDSAVYLCASSLSITGGDEQFFGPGTRLTVL.

CDR3 coding DNA: TGCAGCGTTGAAGATCACTCTGGGGCCAACGTCCTGACTTTC. It codes for CSVEDHSGANVLTF. The V call is TRBV29-1, the J call TRBJ2-6; no clear D gene. The CDR3 sequence is 14 residues long. Deletions cut 0 bases from V and 0 bases from J, with 3 bases between. Germline V gene sequence: CDR1 SQVTM, CDR2 ANQGSEA.

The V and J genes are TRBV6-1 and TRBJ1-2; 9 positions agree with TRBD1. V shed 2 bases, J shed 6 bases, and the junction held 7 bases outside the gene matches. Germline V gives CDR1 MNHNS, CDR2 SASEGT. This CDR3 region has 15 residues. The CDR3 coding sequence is TGTGCCAGCAGTGAATCCCGGACAGGGGCCCATGGCTACACCTTC. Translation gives CASSESRTGAHGYTF.

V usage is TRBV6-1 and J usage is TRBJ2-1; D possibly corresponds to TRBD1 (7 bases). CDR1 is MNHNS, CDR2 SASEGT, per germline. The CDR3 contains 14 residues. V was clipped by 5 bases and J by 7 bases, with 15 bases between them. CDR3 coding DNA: TGTGCCAGCAGTCCCTTGGAGGGGGCGAATGAGCAGTTCTTC. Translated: CASSPLEGANEQFF.

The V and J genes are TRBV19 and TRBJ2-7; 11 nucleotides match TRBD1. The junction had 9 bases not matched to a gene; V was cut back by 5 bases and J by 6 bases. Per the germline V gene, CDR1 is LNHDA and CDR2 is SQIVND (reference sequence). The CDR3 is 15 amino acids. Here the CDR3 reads CASSSRTGGGGEQYF. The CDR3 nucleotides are TGTGCCAGTAGTTCCCGGACAGGGGGCGGGGGCGAGCAGTACTTC.

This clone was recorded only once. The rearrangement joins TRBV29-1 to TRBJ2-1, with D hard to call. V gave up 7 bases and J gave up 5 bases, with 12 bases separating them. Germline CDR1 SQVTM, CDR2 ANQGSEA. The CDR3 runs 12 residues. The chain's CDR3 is CSALRINNEQFF. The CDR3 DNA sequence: TGCAGCGCCTTAAGGATCAACAATGAGCAGTTCTTC.

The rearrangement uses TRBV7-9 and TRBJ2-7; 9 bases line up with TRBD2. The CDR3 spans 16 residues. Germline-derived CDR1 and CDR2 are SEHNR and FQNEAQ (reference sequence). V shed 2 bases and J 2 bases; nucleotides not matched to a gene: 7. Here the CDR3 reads CASSLTASGGTYEQYF. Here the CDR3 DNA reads TGTGCCAGCAGCTTAACCGCAAGCGGGGGGACCTACGAGCAGTACTTC.

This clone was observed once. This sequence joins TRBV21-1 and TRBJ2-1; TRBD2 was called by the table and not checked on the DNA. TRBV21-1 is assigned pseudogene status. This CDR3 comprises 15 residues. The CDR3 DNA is TGTGCCAGCAGCCTCGGGCAGGGCGAGGGAGGTGAGCAGTTCTTC. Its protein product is CASSLGQGEGGEQFF.

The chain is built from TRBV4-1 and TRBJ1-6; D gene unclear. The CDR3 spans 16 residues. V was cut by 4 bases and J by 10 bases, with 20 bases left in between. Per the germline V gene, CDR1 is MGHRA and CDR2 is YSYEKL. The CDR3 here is CASSPRDSLDHSPLHF. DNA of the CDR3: TGCGCCAGCAGCCCCCGCGATAGCTTGGATCACTCACCCCTCCACTTT.

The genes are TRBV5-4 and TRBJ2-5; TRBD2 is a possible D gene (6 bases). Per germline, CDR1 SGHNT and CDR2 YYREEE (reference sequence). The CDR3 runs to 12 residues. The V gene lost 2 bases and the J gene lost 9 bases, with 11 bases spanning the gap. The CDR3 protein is CASSFGGLAQYF. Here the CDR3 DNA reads TGTGCCAGCAGCTTCGGGGGACTGGCCCAGTACTTC.

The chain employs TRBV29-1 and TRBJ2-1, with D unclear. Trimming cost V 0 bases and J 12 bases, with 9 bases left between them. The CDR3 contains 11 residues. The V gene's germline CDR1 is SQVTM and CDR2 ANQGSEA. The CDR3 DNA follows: TGCAGCGTTGAAGACCTGAGGATGCAGTTCTTC. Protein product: CSVEDLRMQFF.

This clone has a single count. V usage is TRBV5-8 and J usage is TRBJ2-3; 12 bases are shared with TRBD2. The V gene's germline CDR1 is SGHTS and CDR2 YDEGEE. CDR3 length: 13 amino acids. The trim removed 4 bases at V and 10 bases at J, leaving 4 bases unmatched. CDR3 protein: CASSPGLAGSQYF. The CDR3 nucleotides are TGTGCCAGCAGCCCCGGACTAGCGGGATCGCAGTATTTT.